This TCR beta chain was sequenced for a study of blood T cell repertoires in COVID-19. Across the study: Sample material is recorded as cDNA or gDNA derived from T cells, B-cell-depleted T cells, or PBMCs.

Germline assignment: CDR1 SQVTM and CDR2 ANQGSEA. Trimming pared 4 bases from V and 5 bases from J, leaving 14 bases between. The CDR3 length is 14 residues. Assay used: immunoSEQ multiplex PCR; TCRdb lists only in-frame clones, some missing. The sample has around 250,000 clones, approximately 88% seen once; the top ten hold 3.1%. Recruitment covered 20 to 25 US areas and drew participants whose ages spanned about 18 to 100 years. Assignments of participants to cohorts depended upon their own reported clinical history. A case of COVID-19 had been met by exposed participants within 2 weeks before study entry.

This TCR was sampled from a woman aged 35 to 49 who had been exposed to COVID-19. The sample comprised PBMCs or T cells enriched from blood (not recorded which). The chain recombines TRBV29-1 with TRBJ1-4; D is ambiguous. CDR3 loop: CSVAGVPGNEKLFF. CDR3 DNA: TGCAGCGTTGCCGGAGTCCCTGGGAATGAAAAACTGTTTTTT.